Listed here is a single TCR beta chain. What it binds is not known. The data were produced by immunoSEQ multiplex PCR, yet TCRdb's version contains in-frame clones alone and is incomplete. Altogether over 150,000 clones are present, 80% to 95% being singletons, with the ten largest covering over 1.5%. CDR3 length: 13 amino acids. V lost 1 base and J 7 bases, leaving 8 bases between the germline ends. CDR1 is LGHDT, CDR2 YNNKEL, per germline (reference sequence). These data are taken from a study of T cell responses to AZD1222 COVID-19 vaccine. Study in general: Second-dose intervals near 4 or 12 weeks were combined.

Study-wide results and limits: Spike was spanned by vaccine-associated CD4 TCRs, which were dominant at 160-218 and 743-854. There were repertoire samples only from the period after the peak T cell response.

The J gene is TRBJ1-5, the V gene TRBV3-1 (or the pseudogene TRBV3-2), with unresolved D. This material consisted of peripheral blood, taken on day 0 of AZD1222 vaccination. The clonotype comes from an adult in good health. The CDR3 loop reads CASSQAGMQPQHF. In DNA form, the CDR3 reads TGTGCCAGCAGCCAAGCTGGTATGCAGCCCCAGCATTTT.